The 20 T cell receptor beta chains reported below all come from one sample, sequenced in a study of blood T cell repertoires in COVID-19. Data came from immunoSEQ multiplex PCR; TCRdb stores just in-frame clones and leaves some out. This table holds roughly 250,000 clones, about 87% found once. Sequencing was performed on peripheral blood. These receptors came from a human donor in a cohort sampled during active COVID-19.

The CDR3 is CASSGSGSLNTGELFF. The CDR3 coding sequence is TGTGCCAGCAGCGGTAGCGGGAGTCTGAACACCGGGGAGCTGTTTTTT. V gene TRBV2 combines with J gene TRBJ2-2; the match to TRBD2 covers 9 bases. This CDR3 has 16 residues. J lost 1 base, V lost 6 bases, and 6 bases had no gene match. Germline values: CDR1 SNHLY, CDR2 FYNNEI. The full variable domain, its missing parts supplied by reference TRBV2 and TRBJ2-2, is EPEVTQTPSHQVTQMGQEVILRCVPISNHLYFYWYRQILGQKVEFLVSFYNNEISEKSEIFDDQFSVERPDGSNFTLKIRSTKLEDSAMYFCASSGSGSLNTGELFFGEGSRLTVL.

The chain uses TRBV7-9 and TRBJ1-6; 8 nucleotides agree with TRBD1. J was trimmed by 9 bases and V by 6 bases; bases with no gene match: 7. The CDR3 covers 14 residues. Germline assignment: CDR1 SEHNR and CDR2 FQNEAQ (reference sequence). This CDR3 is CASSLDRAVSPLHF. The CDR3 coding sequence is TGTGCCAGCAGTCTGGACAGGGCGGTTTCACCCCTCCACTTT.

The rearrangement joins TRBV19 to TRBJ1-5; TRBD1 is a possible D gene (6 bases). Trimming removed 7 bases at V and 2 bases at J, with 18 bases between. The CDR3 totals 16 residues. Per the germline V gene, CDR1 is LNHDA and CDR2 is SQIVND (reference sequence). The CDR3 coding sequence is TGTGCCAGTACCCGCCCTGGGGGCGTGGGCAATCAGCCCCAGCATTTT. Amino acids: CASTRPGGVGNQPQHF.

The CDR3 loop is CASSLEGAGIHEQYF. As DNA, the CDR3 is TGTGCCAGCAGCTTAGAGGGGGCCGGGATTCACGAGCAGTACTTC. This chain joins TRBV7-8 and TRBJ2-7; 7 bases map to TRBD1. Germline trimming cut 1 base from V and 5 bases from J; bases unmatched to any gene: 8. The CDR3 has 15 residues. CDR1 is SGHVS and CDR2 is FQNEAQ in the germline V gene.

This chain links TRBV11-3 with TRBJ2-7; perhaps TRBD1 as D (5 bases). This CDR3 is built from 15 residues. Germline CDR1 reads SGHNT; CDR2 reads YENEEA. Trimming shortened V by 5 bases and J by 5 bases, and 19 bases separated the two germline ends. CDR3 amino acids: CASSAKTSGNHEQYF. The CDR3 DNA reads TGTGCCAGCAGCGCGAAAACATCAGGGAACCACGAGCAGTACTTC.

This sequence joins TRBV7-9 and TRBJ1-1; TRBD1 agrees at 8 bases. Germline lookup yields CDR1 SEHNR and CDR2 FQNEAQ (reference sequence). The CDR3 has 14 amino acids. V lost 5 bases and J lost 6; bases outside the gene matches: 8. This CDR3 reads CASSRRTGLAEAFF. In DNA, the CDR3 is TGTGCCAGCAGCCGCCGGACAGGGCTTGCTGAAGCTTTCTTT.

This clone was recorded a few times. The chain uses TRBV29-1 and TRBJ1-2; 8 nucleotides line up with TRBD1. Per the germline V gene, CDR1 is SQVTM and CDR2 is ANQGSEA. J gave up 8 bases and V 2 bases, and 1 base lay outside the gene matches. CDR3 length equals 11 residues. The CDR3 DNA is TGCAGCGTTGAACAGGGGGCCGGCTACACCTTC. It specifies CSVEQGAGYTF.

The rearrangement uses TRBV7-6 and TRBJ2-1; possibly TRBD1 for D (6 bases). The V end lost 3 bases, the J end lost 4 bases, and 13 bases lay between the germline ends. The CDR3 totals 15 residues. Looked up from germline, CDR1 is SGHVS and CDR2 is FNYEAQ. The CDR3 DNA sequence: TGTGCCAGCAGCTTGGGGGAGACAGGATACAATGAGCAGTTCTTC. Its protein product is CASSLGETGYNEQFF.

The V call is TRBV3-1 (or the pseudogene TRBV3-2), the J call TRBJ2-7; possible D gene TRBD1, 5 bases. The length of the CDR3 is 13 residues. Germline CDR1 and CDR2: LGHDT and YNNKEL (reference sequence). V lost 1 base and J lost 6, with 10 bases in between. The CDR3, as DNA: TGTGCCAGCAGCCAAGTCAGGGCTGGCGAGCAGTACTTC. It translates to CASSQVRAGEQYF.

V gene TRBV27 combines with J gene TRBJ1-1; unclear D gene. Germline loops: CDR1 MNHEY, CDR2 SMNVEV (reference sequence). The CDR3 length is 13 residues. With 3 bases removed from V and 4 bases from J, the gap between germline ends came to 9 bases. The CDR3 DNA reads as TGTGCCAGCAGTTTCGGGAGTGCCACTGAAGCTTTCTTT. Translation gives CASSFGSATEAFF.

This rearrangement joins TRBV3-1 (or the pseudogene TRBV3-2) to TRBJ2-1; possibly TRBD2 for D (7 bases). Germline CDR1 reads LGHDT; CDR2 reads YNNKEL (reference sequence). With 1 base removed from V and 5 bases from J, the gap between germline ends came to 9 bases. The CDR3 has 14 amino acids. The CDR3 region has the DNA TGTGCCAGCAGCCAAGCGGGGGGCCACAATGAGCAGTTCTTC. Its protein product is CASSQAGGHNEQFF.

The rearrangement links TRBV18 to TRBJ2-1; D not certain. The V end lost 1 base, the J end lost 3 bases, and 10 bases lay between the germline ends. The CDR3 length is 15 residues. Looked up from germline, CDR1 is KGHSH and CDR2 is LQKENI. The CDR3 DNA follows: TGTGCCAGCTCACCACAAAGGAGTTTCTACAATGAGCAGTTCTTC. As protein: CASSPQRSFYNEQFF.

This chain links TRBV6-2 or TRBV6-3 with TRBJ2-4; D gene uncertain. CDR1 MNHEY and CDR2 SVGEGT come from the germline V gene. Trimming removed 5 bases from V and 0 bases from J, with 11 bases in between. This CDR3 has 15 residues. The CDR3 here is CASSTPRLAKNIQYF. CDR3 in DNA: TGTGCCAGCAGTACCCCCAGGCTAGCCAAAAACATTCAGTACTTC.

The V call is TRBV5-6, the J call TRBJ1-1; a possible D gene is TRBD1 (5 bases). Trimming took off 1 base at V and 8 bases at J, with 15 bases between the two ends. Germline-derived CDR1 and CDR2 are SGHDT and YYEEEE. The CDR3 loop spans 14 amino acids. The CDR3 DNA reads TGTGCCAGCAGCTTGTTTCAATTTGGGGCGGAAGCTTTCTTT. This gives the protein CASSLFQFGAEAFF.

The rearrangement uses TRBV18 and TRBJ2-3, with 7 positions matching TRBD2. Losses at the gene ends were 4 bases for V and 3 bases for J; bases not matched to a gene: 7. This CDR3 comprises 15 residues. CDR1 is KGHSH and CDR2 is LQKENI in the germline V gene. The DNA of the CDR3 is TGTGCCAGCTCACAGCAGAGCGGGAAGACAGATACGCAGTATTTT. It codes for CASSQQSGKTDTQYF.

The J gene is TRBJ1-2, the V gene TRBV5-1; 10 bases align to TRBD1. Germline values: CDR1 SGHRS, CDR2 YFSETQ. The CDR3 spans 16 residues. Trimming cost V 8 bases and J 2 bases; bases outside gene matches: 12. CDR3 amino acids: CASTDRGDRANYGYTF. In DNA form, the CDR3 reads TGCGCCAGTACGGACAGGGGGGATAGGGCGAACTATGGCTACACCTTC.

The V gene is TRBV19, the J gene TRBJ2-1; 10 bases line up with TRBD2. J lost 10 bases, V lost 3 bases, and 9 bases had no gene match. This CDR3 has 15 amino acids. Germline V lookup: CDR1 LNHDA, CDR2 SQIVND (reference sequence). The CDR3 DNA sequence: TGTGCCAGTAGTATTGTCGTAGCGGGGGGTGGAGAGCAGTTCTTC. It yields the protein CASSIVVAGGGEQFF. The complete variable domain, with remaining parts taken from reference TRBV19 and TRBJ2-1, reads DGGITQSPKYLFRKEGQNVTLSCEQNLNHDAMYWYRQDPGQGLRLIYYSQIVNDFQKGDIAEGYSVSREKKESFPLTVTSAQKNPTAFYLCASSIVVAGGGEQFFGPGTRLTVL.

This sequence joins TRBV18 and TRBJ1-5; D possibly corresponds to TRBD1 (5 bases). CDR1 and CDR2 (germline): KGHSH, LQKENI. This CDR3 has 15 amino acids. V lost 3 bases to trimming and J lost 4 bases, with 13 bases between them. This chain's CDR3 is CASSPQGGSNQPQHF. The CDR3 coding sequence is TGTGCCAGCTCACCTCAGGGAGGGAGTAATCAGCCCCAGCATTTT.

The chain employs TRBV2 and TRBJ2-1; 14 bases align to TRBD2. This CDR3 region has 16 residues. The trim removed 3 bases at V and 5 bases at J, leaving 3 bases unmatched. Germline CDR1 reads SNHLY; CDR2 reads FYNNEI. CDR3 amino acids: CASSEMGLAGDNEQFF. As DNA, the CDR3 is TGTGCCAGCAGTGAGATGGGACTAGCGGGGGACAATGAGCAGTTCTTC.

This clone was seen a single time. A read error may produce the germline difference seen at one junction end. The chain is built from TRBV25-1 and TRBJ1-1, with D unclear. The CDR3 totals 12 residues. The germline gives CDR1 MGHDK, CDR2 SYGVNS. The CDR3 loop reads CASSEYHQLLCF. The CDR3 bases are TGTGCCAGCAGTGAATATCATCAACTCCTATGCTTT.